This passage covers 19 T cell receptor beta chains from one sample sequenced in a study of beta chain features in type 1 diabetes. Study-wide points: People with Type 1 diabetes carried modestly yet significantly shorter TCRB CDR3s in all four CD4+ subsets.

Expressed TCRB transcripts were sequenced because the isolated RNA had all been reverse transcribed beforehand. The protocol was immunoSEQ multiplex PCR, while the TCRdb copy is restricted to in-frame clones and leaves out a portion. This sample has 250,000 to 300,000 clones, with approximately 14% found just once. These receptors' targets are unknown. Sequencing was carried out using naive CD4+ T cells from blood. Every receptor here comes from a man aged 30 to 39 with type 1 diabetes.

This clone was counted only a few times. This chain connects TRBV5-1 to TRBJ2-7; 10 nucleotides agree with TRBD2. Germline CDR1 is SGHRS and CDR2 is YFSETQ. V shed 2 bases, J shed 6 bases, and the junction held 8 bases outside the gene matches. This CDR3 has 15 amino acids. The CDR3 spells CASSLLAGSPSEQYF. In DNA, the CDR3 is TGCGCCAGCAGCTTACTAGCGGGATCGCCCAGCGAGCAGTACTTC. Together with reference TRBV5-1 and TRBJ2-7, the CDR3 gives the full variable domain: KAGVTQTPRYLIKTRGQQVTLSCSPISGHRSVSWYQQTPGQGLQFLFEYFSETQRNKGNFPGRFSGRQFSNSRSEMNVSTLELGDSALYLCASSLLAGSPSEQYFGPGTRLTVT.

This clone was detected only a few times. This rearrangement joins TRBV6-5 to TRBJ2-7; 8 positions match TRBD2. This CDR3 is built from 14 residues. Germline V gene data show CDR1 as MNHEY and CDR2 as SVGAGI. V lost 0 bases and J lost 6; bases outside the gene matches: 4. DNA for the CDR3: TGTGCCAGCAGTTACTCGGTTCTAGCGGGCGAGCAGTACTTC. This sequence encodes CASSYSVLAGEQYF.

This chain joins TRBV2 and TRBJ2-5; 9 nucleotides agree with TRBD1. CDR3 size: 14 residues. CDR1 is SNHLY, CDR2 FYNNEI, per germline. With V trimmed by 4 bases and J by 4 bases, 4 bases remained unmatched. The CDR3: CASSGQGGRETQYF. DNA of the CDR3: TGTGCCAGCAGTGGACAGGGGGGAAGAGAGACCCAGTACTTC. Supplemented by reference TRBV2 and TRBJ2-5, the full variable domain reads EPEVTQTPSHQVTQMGQEVILRCVPISNHLYFYWYRQILGQKVEFLVSFYNNEISEKSEIFDDQFSVERPDGSNFTLKIRSTKLEDSAMYFCASSGQGGRETQYFGPGTRLLVL.

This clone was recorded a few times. The CDR3 sequence: CASRTGESSYEQYF. CDR3 nucleotide sequence: TGTGCCAGCAGAACGGGAGAGAGCTCCTACGAGCAGTACTTC. The chain links TRBV28 to TRBJ2-7; D is perhaps TRBD2 (6 bases). The V end was cut by 6 bases, the J end by 0 bases, with 12 bases between. The CDR3 sequence is 14 residues long. Germline CDR1 MDHEN, CDR2 SYDVKM. The variable domain in full, with the rest retrieved from reference TRBV28 and TRBJ2-7, is DVKVTQSSRYLVKRTGEKVFLECVQDMDHENMFWYRQDPGLGLRLIYFSYDVKMKEKGDIPEGYSVSREKKERFSLILESASTNQTSMYLCASRTGESSYEQYFGPGTRLTVT.

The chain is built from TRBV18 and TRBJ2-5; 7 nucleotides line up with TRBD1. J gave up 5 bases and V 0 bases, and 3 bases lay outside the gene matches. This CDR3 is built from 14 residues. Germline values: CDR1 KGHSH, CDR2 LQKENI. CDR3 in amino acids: CASSPPTGSETQYF. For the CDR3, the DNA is TGTGCCAGCTCACCACCGACAGGGAGCGAGACCCAGTACTTC.

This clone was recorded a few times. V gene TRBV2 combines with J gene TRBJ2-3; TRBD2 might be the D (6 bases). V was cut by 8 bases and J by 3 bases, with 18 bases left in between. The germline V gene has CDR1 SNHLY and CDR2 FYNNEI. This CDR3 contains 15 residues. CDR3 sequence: CASARGSGSTDTQYF. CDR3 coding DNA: TGTGCCAGCGCGAGGGGTAGCGGATCGACAGATACGCAGTATTTT.

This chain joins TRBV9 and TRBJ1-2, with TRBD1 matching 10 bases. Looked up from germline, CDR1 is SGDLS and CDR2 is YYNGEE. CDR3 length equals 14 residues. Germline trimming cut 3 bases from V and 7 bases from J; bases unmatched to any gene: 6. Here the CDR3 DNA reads TGTGCCAGCAGCGATCGGGACAGGGGTGGTGGCTACACCTTC. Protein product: CASSDRDRGGGYTF.

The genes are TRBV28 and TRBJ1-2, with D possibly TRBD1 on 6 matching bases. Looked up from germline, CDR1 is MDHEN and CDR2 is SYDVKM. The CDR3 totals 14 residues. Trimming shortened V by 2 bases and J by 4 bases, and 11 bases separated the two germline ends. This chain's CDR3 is CASSLRGGIYGYTF. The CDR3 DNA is TGTGCCAGCAGTTTAAGAGGGGGTATCTATGGCTACACCTTC.

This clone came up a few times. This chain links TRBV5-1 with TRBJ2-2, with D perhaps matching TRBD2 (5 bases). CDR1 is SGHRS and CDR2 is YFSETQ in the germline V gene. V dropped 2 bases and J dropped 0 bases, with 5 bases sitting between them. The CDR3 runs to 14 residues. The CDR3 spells CASSLAANTGELFF. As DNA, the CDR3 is TGCGCCAGCAGCTTAGCGGCGAACACCGGGGAGCTGTTTTTT.

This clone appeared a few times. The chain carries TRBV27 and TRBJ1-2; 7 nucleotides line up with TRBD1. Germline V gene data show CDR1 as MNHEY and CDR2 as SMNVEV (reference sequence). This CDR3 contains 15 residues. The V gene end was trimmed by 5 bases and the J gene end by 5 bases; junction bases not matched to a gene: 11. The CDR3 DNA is TGTGCCAGCAGTACCGGGACAGCCGTAACGTATGGCTACACCTTC. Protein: CASSTGTAVTYGYTF.

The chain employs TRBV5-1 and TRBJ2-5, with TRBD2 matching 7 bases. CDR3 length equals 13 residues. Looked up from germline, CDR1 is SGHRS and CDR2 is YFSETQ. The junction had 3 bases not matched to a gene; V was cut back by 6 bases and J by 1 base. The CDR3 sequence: CASTGRGQETQYF. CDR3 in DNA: TGCGCCAGCACTGGGAGGGGCCAAGAGACCCAGTACTTC. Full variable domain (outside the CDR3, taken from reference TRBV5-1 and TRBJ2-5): KAGVTQTPRYLIKTRGQQVTLSCSPISGHRSVSWYQQTPGQGLQFLFEYFSETQRNKGNFPGRFSGRQFSNSRSEMNVSTLELGDSALYLCASTGRGQETQYFGPGTRLLVL.

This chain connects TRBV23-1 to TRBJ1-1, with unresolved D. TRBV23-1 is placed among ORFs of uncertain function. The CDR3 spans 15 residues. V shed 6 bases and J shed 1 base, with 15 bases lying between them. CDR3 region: CASSQDARRNTEAFF. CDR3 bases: TGCGCCAGCAGCCAAGATGCGAGGAGGAACACTGAAGCTTTCTTT.

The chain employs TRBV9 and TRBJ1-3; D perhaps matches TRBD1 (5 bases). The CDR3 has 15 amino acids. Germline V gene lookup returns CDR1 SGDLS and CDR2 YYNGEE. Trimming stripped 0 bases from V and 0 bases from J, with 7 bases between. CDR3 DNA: TGTGCCAGCAGCGTAGTAGGGGACTCTGGAAACACCATATATTTT. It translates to CASSVVGDSGNTIYF.

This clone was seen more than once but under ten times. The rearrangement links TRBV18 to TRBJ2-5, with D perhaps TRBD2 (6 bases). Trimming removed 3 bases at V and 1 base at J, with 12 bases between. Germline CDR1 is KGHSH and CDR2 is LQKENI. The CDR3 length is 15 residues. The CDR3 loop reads CASSPTRTFQETQYF. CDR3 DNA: TGTGCCAGCTCACCGACTAGGACTTTCCAAGAGACCCAGTACTTC.

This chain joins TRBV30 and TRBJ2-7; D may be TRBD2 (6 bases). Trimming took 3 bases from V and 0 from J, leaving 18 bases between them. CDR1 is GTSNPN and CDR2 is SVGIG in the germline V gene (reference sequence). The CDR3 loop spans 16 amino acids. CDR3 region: CAWSRGGGPSSYEQYF. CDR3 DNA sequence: TGTGCCTGGAGCCGTGGCGGAGGGCCGAGCTCCTACGAGCAGTACTTC.

The CDR3 DNA sequence: TGTGCCAGTAGTATAGATAGGACTAGCGGGACCTCCTACAATGAGCAGTTCTTC. As protein: CASSIDRTSGTSYNEQFF. The V call is TRBV19, the J call TRBJ2-1; TRBD2 matches 12 bases. Losses at the gene ends were 0 bases for V and 0 bases for J; bases not matched to a gene: 3. Germline V gives CDR1 LNHDA, CDR2 SQIVND (reference sequence). The CDR3 is 18 amino acids.

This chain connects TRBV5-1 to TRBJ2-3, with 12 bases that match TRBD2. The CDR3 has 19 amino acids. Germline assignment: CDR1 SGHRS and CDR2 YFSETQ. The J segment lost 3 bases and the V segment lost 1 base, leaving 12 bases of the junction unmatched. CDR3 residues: CASSLYLSASGRGTDTQYF. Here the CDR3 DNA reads TGCGCCAGCAGCTTGTATTTGTCGGCTAGCGGGAGGGGAACAGATACGCAGTATTTT.

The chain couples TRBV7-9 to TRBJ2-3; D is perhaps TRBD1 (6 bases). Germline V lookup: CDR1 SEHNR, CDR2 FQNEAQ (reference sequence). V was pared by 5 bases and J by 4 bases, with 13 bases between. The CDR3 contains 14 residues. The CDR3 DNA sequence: TGTGCCAGCAGCATACTTGGGGGCGCAGATACGCAGTATTTT. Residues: CASSILGGADTQYF.

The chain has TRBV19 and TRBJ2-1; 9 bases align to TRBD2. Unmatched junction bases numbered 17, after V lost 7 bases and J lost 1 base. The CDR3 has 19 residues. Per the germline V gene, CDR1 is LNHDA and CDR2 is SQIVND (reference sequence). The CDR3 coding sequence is TGTGCCAGTACCCCCCACCCCACACGAACTAGCGGGTCCTACAATGAGCAGTTCTTC. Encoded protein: CASTPHPTRTSGSYNEQFF.